Listed below are T cell receptor beta chains from one sample, sequenced in a study of cytomegalovirus exposure and HLA in healthy donors. The table came from immunoSEQ multiplex PCR; TCRdb's copy has only in-frame clones and leaves some out. The sample lists about 160,000 clones, roughly 80% occurring once. The sample was PBMCs. These receptors all come from a woman in her twenties or thirties in good health and CMV-seropositive. CDR3s include the opening cysteine and the closing phenylalanine or tryptophan. Fields, in order: CDR3 length, V gene, J gene, D gene, CDR3 protein. A D gene is named only where the DNA matches it firmly.

15,TRBV23-1,TRBJ1-3,TRBD1,CASSQPDRAGNTIYF
14,TRBV11-2,TRBJ1-4,NA,CASSSNAPEWKLFF
13,TRBV7-2,TRBJ2-7,NA,CASSPQQLYEQYF
15,TRBV18,TRBJ1-3,NA,CASSPGQVSGNTIYF
15,TRBV11-2,TRBJ2-7,TRBD1,CASSTPRQGAYEQYF
15,TRBV6-1,TRBJ2-1,NA,CASSDGRGPYNEQFF
13,TRBV19,TRBJ1-1,NA,CASKVRGNTEAFF
12,TRBV6-1,TRBJ1-4,NA,CASGGSREKLFF
12,TRBV15,TRBJ1-5,NA,CATSSPNQPQHF
13,TRBV6-6,TRBJ1-1,NA,CASSFRQDTEAFF
18,TRBV5-1,TRBJ2-7,TRBD2,CASSFRTSGVPSSYEQYF
16,TRBV15,TRBJ1-2,TRBD1,CATSIRTGNTVYGYTF
13,TRBV4-2,TRBJ2-7,NA,CASSYRPGDEQYF
17,TRBV27,TRBJ2-1,NA,CASSPPPPSSSYNEQFF
17,TRBV5-1,TRBJ1-4,NA,CASSLGVRSATNEKLFF
15,TRBV9,TRBJ2-5,NA,CASSVGAGAWETQYF